One and the same sample provided the 28 T cell receptor beta chains below, sequenced in a study of T cell repertoires in cytomegalovirus infection. No antigen has been assigned to these receptors. Via MiXCR, TCRdb re-called the reads, giving one row per CDR3 protein. The table has fewer than 200,000 distinct CDR3 sequences, roughly 21% seen once. The sequencing used CD8+ T cells from cultured PBMCs, collected from culture after CMV antigen stimulation. Every receptor here comes from a human donor in good health (CMV status not recorded). Some clones in this sample may be carry-over from other donors' samples.

This clonotype was picked up a small number of times. The V call is TRBV6-2 or TRBV6-3, the J call TRBJ2-1; 10 nucleotides align to TRBD2. Germline V lookup: CDR1 MNHEY, CDR2 SVGEGT. V was pared by 7 bases and J by 2 bases, with 2 bases of the junction left unmatched. The CDR3 sequence is 14 residues long. CDR3 region: CASNGLAAYNEQFF. The CDR3 DNA sequence: TGTGCCAGCAACGGACTAGCGGCCTACAATGAGCAGTTCTTC.

V usage is TRBV7-6 and J usage is TRBJ2-2, with D hard to call. The CDR3 length is 15 residues. The germline gives CDR1 SGHVS, CDR2 FNYEAQ. V lost 3 bases to trimming and J lost 5 bases, with 13 bases between them. CDR3: CASSLVDSRTGELFF. The CDR3 bases are TGTGCCAGCAGCTTGGTCGATAGTCGGACCGGGGAGCTGTTTTTT. The entire variable domain, with the rest obtained from reference TRBV7-6 and TRBJ2-2, is as follows: GAGVSQSPRYKVTKRGQDVALRCDPISGHVSLYWYRQALGQGPEFLTYFNYEAQQDKSGLPNDRFSAERPEGSISTLTIQRTEQRDSAMYRCASSLVDSRTGELFFGEGSRLTVL.

The chain has TRBV9 and TRBJ1-2; TRBD1 matches 8 bases. The CDR3 runs to 15 residues. Per germline, CDR1 SGDLS and CDR2 YYNGEE. With 3 bases clipped from V and 2 bases from J, the junction kept 6 bases outside the gene matches. The CDR3 DNA reads TGTGCCAGCAGCGGACGACAGGGGTGGAACTATGGCTACACCTTC. Its protein product is CASSGRQGWNYGYTF.

The table lists this clonotype with a few counts. The chain carries TRBV11-2 and TRBJ1-5, with 9 nucleotides matching TRBD1. The CDR3 sequence is 15 residues long. Trimming at V came to 6 bases and at J to 5 bases, leaving 8 bases not matched to a gene. CDR1 and CDR2 (germline): SGHAT, FQNNGV. This chain's CDR3 is CASSFGTGQDQPQHF. DNA of the CDR3: TGTGCCAGCAGTTTTGGGACAGGGCAGGATCAGCCCCAGCATTTT.

Only a few counts were recorded for this clonotype. The chain uses TRBV27 and TRBJ2-7, with TRBD1 matching over 10 bases. This CDR3 is built from 15 residues. Germline lookup yields CDR1 MNHEY and CDR2 SMNVEV (reference sequence). V shed 7 bases and J 0 bases; nucleotides not matched to a gene: 6. The CDR3 region has the DNA TGTGCCAGCACCTGGGACAGGGGCAGCTCCTACGAGCAGTACTTC. Translated: CASTWDRGSSYEQYF.

This clonotype came up a few times. As DNA, the CDR3 is TGTGCCAGCAGCTCACCACGCAAAGGGAGCGGTCGAGGGAGGGAGACCCAGTACTTC. This gives the protein CASSSPRKGSGRGRETQYF. This chain links TRBV7-2 with TRBJ2-5; a possible D gene is TRBD2 (6 bases). CDR3 length: 19 amino acids. Germline V gene sequence: CDR1 SGHTA, CDR2 FQGNSA. V dropped 4 bases and J dropped 5 bases, with 29 bases sitting between them.

The table lists this clonotype with a few counts. The genes are TRBV14 and TRBJ2-7; D gene uncertain. CDR3 length: 15 amino acids. The germline CDR1 and CDR2 sequences are SGHDN and FVKESK. Trimming cost V 0 bases and J 0 bases, with 9 bases left between them. The CDR3 DNA reads as TGTGCCAGCAGCCAAGAACAAGCTCCCTCCTACGAGCAGTACTTC. Amino acids: CASSQEQAPSYEQYF.

This clonotype appeared once. The V gene is TRBV7-2, the J gene TRBJ2-7, with D possibly matching TRBD2 (6 bases). This CDR3 comprises 14 residues. From germline, CDR1 is SGHTA and CDR2 FQGNSA. V dropped 7 bases and J dropped 5 bases, with 18 bases sitting between them. CDR3 DNA sequence: TGTGCCAGCAACCCGGCGGGGCGTGACGACGAGCAGTACTTC. It is translated as CASNPAGRDDEQYF.

V is TRBV4-2 and J is TRBJ2-4, with D possibly being TRBD1 (6 bases). The CDR3 spans 15 residues. Germline V gene lookup returns CDR1 LGHNA and CDR2 YNFKEQ. V was clipped by 2 bases and J by 5 bases, with 13 bases between them. The CDR3 here is CASSQPGTPENIQYF. DNA of the CDR3: TGTGCCAGCAGCCAACCCGGGACACCCGAAAACATTCAGTACTTC.

The chain recombines TRBV7-2 with TRBJ2-1; TRBD2 might be the D (6 bases). The V gene's germline CDR1 is SGHTA and CDR2 FQGNSA. The V end lost 3 bases, the J end lost 7 bases, and 13 bases lay between the germline ends. The CDR3 sequence is 14 residues long. This chain's CDR3 is CASSFGGEGNEQFF. As DNA, the CDR3 is TGTGCCAGCAGCTTCGGGGGAGAGGGTAATGAGCAGTTCTTC.

This chain joins TRBV15 and TRBJ2-2; the D is unclear. V shed 1 base and J shed 4 bases, with 10 bases lying between them. CDR3 length: 15 residues. The germline gives CDR1 LNHNV, CDR2 YYDKDF (reference sequence). The CDR3 nucleotides are TGTGCCACCAGCAGAGGAGACGTCAGCACCGGGGAGCTGTTTTTT. Protein: CATSRGDVSTGELFF.

This sequence joins TRBV6-6 and TRBJ2-1; D might be TRBD1 or TRBD2, each matching 5 bases. This CDR3 contains 14 residues. V lost 4 bases and J 9 bases, leaving 16 bases between the germline ends. CDR1 and CDR2 from the germline V gene are MNHNY and SVGAGI (reference sequence). The CDR3 protein is CASSFLRGQGEQFF. The CDR3 region has the DNA TGTGCCAGCAGTTTTCTACGGGGCCAAGGTGAGCAGTTCTTC.

CDR3 amino acids: CASSPPAANTGELFF. In DNA, the CDR3 is TGTGCCAGCAGCCCGCCGGCCGCGAACACCGGGGAGCTGTTTTTT. This chain joins TRBV7-6 and TRBJ2-2; D gene unclear. The V and J ends lost 5 bases and 0 bases respectively, with 10 bases between them. This CDR3 has 15 amino acids. Looked up from germline, CDR1 is SGHVS and CDR2 is FNYEAQ.

This clonotype was found a few times. A junction boundary mismatches the germline segment, possibly from a read error. The chain combines TRBV12-3 or TRBV12-4 with TRBJ2-3, with D perhaps matching TRBD2 (5 bases). This CDR3 has 15 amino acids. CDR3 nucleotides: TGTGCCGGCAGTTTCGGGGAAACTAACACAGATACGCAGTATTTT. This encodes CAGSFGETNTDTQYF.

This clonotype came up a few times. The CDR3 region is CASSSWTRTGGSRQITYEQYF. As DNA, the CDR3 is TGTGCCAGCAGTTCATGGACCAGGACAGGGGGCTCTAGGCAGATAACCTACGAGCAGTACTTC. This sequence joins TRBV6-1 and TRBJ2-7, with TRBD1 matching over 11 bases. Looked up from germline, CDR1 is MNHNS and CDR2 is SASEGT. The V segment lost 5 bases and the J segment 2 bases; nucleotides outside the gene matches: 23. The CDR3 has 21 residues.

This sequence joins TRBV6-2 or TRBV6-3 and TRBJ2-7; 11 nucleotides align to TRBD1. Germline values: CDR1 MNHEY, CDR2 SVGEGT. V lost 11 bases and J lost 3; bases outside the gene matches: 6. The length of the CDR3 is 13 residues. The CDR3 DNA reads TGTGCCTGTAGGGACAGGGGGTTCTACGAGCAGTACTTC. It yields the protein CACRDRGFYEQYF.

The V call is TRBV28, the J call TRBJ2-1, with 11 positions matching TRBD2. The ends lost 5 bases at V and 7 bases at J; junction bases unmatched: 7. Germline V gene sequence: CDR1 MDHEN, CDR2 SYDVKM. The CDR3 runs to 15 residues. The CDR3 reads CASSRRLAGTNEQFF. In DNA form, the CDR3 reads TGTGCCAGCAGTAGAAGACTAGCGGGGACGAATGAGCAGTTCTTC. Full variable domain (rest looked up from reference TRBV28 and TRBJ2-1): DVKVTQSSRYLVKRTGEKVFLECVQDMDHENMFWYRQDPGLGLRLIYFSYDVKMKEKGDIPEGYSVSREKKERFSLILESASTNQTSMYLCASSRRLAGTNEQFFGPGTRLTVL.

This sequence joins TRBV4-1 and TRBJ1-1; tentatively, D is TRBD1 (5 bases). Trimming stripped 4 bases from V and 8 bases from J, with 14 bases between. Germline CDR1 and CDR2: MGHRA and YSYEKL. CDR3 length equals 13 residues. The CDR3 here is CASSRHGAEEAFF. The CDR3 DNA follows: TGCGCCAGCAGCCGTCATGGGGCGGAAGAAGCTTTCTTT.

This chain links TRBV6-5 with TRBJ2-1, with no clear D. The V gene's germline CDR1 is MNHEY and CDR2 SVGAGI. V was pared by 6 bases and J by 6 bases, with 12 bases between. The CDR3 spans 13 residues. This chain's CDR3 is CASSPGGSNEQFF. The CDR3 coding sequence is TGTGCCAGCAGCCCCGGCGGTAGCAATGAGCAGTTCTTC.

The sample holds many counts of this clonotype. The chain recombines TRBV5-6 with TRBJ2-5, with 8 bases lining up with TRBD1. The CDR3 loop spans 14 amino acids. J was trimmed by 5 bases and V by 2 bases; bases with no gene match: 5. CDR1 is SGHDT, CDR2 YYEEEE, per germline. The CDR3 sequence is CASSFGTGGETQYF. The CDR3 nucleotides are TGTGCCAGCAGCTTCGGGACAGGCGGCGAGACCCAGTACTTC.

Only a few counts were recorded for this clonotype. The chain carries TRBV2 and TRBJ2-7, with 9 bases matching TRBD1. Losses at the gene ends were 1 base for V and 2 bases for J; bases not matched to a gene: 6. This CDR3 contains 16 residues. CDR1 and CDR2 from the germline V gene are SNHLY and FYNNEI. The CDR3 DNA reads TGTGCCAGCAGTGAAGGGGACAGGGAATTGGCCTACGAGCAGTACTTC. It specifies CASSEGDRELAYEQYF.

The V gene is TRBV4-3, the J gene TRBJ2-7, with 7 nucleotides matching TRBD2. The CDR3 is 13 residues long. Trimming at V came to 5 bases and at J to 4 bases, leaving 5 bases not matched to a gene. Per germline, CDR1 LGHNA and CDR2 YSLEER. CDR3 protein: CASSVGLGYEQYF. CDR3 coding DNA: TGCGCCAGCAGCGTCGGACTAGGTTACGAGCAGTACTTC.

This chain links TRBV7-9 with TRBJ1-2; TRBD1 aligns across 8 bases. J lost 6 bases, V lost 5 bases, and 8 bases had no gene match. Germline V CDR1 and CDR2: SEHNR, FQNEAQ (reference sequence). This CDR3 is built from 14 residues. The CDR3, as DNA: TGTGCCAGCAGCCAACAGGGCAGGGGGCATGGCTACACCTTC. As protein: CASSQQGRGHGYTF.

The chain joins TRBV12-3 or TRBV12-4 to TRBJ1-5, with TRBD1 identical over 9 bases. The ends lost 5 bases at V and 6 bases at J; junction bases unmatched: 5. This CDR3 has 14 residues. The DNA for the CDR3 is TGTGCCAGCAGTGTACAGGGGGCCGGTCAGCCCCAGCATTTT. It translates to CASSVQGAGQPQHF.

This clonotype was seen a single time. The chain is built from TRBV6-1 and TRBJ2-2; the D gene is possibly TRBD2 (5 bases). The CDR3 loop spans 15 amino acids. V was clipped by 2 bases and J by 6 bases, with 13 bases between them. Germline values: CDR1 MNHNS, CDR2 SASEGT. This CDR3 reads CASSEQGGPPGELFF. Here the CDR3 DNA reads TGTGCCAGCAGTGAACAAGGAGGCCCCCCCGGGGAGCTGTTTTTT.

This chain uses TRBV7-3 with TRBJ2-7; D gene uncertain. From germline, CDR1 is SGHTA and CDR2 FQGTGA. The CDR3 is 13 amino acids. Trimming took 5 bases from V and 3 from J, leaving 11 bases between them. In DNA form, the CDR3 reads TGTGCCAGCAGCCCCTCGGACGGCTACGAGCAGTACTTC. It translates to CASSPSDGYEQYF.

V usage is TRBV30 and J usage is TRBJ2-7; D is perhaps TRBD1 or TRBD2 (5 bases each). The CDR3 runs to 14 residues. Trimming took off 1 base at V and 2 bases at J, with 12 bases between the two ends. Germline CDR1 GTSNPN, CDR2 SVGIG (reference sequence). The CDR3 is CAWSGWGTAYEQYF. CDR3 nucleotide sequence: TGTGCCTGGAGTGGGTGGGGGACCGCCTACGAGCAGTACTTC.

The genes are TRBV7-8 and TRBJ1-2; the D gene is possibly TRBD1 (5 bases). V lost 6 bases, J lost 7 bases, and 18 bases lay in between. Germline V gives CDR1 SGHVS, CDR2 FQNEAQ. The length of the CDR3 is 14 residues. The CDR3 loop is CASSKGSPPSGYTF. Written as DNA, the CDR3 is TGTGCCAGCAGTAAGGGGTCGCCCCCTAGTGGCTACACCTTC.